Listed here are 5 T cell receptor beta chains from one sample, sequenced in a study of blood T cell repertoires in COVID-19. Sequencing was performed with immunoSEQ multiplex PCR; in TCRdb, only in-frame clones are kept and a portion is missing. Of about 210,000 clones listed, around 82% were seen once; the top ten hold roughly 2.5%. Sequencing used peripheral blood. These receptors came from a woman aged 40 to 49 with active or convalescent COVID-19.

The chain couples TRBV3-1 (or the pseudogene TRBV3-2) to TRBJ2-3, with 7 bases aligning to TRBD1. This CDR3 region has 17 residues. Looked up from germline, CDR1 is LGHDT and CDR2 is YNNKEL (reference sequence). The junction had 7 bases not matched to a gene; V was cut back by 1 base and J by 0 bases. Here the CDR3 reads CASSQATGAESTDTQYF. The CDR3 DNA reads TGTGCCAGCAGCCAAGCTACAGGGGCGGAAAGCACAGATACGCAGTATTTT.

As DNA, the CDR3 is TGTGCCAGCAGTTTAGGACAGGGGGTTGGACTAGCCTACAATGAGCAGTTCTTC. Translated: CASSLGQGVGLAYNEQFF. The rearrangement links TRBV28 to TRBJ2-1, with 10 positions matching TRBD1. This CDR3 comprises 18 residues. V shed 2 bases and J 2 bases; nucleotides not matched to a gene: 9. Germline V gene lookup returns CDR1 MDHEN and CDR2 SYDVKM.

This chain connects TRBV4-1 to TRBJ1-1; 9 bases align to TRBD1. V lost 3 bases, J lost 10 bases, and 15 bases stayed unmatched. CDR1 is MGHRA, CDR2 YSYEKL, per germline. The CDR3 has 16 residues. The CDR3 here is CASSQSPGQGFLGAFF. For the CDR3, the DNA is TGCGCCAGCAGCCAGAGCCCGGGACAGGGCTTTTTGGGAGCTTTCTTT.

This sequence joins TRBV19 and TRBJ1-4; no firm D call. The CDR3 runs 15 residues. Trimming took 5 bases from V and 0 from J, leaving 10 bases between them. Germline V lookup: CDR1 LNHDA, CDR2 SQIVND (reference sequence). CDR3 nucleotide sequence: TGTGCCAGTAGTCGCCTACTTGCAACTAATGAAAAACTGTTTTTT. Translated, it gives CASSRLLATNEKLFF.

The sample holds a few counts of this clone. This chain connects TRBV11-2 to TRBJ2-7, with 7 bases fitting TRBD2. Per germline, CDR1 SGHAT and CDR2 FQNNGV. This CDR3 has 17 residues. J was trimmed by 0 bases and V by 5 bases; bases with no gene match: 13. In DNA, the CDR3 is TGTGCCAGCAGCCGGGGCGGAGCGGGGTCTAGCTCCTACGAGCAGTACTTC. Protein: CASSRGGAGSSSYEQYF.